The rows below give T cell receptor beta chains drawn from one sample of a study of PD-1 blockade in classical Hodgkin lymphoma. Only in-frame clones appear in the TCRdb table, and some are missing; sequencing was by immunoSEQ multiplex PCR. The data contain tens of thousands of clones, 90% to 95% of them singletons. The sequences come from peripheral blood mononuclear cells (PBMCs), collected at baseline. These receptors were taken from a human donor with classical Hodgkin lymphoma. The CDR3 runs from the conserved cysteine through the conserved F or W. The order of the fields is J gene, V gene, D gene, clone size, CDR3 length, CDR3 protein, CDR3 DNA. D genes are given only for firm matches. Clone size is stated in some rows and not others, as once, few, many or a class when expanded.

TRBJ2-2,TRBV7-3,TRBD2,-,16,CASSLRLAENTGELFF,TGTGCCAGCAGCTTAAGACTAGCGGAGAACACCGGGGAGCTGTTTTTT
TRBJ2-3,TRBV5-4,TRBD2,-,17,CASSQGTSGVNTDTQYF,TGTGCCAGCAGCCAGGGGACTAGCGGGGTTAACACAGATACGCAGTATTTT
TRBJ1-4,TRBV18,TRBD1,-,16,CASSTAVGQLNEKLFF,TGTGCCAGCTCAACAGCAGTGGGACAGTTGAATGAAAAACTGTTTTTT
TRBJ2-7,TRBV18,-,-,13,CASSPPDGYEQYF,TGTGCCAGCTCACCACCAGACGGCTACGAGCAGTACTTC
TRBJ2-7,TRBV30,-,-,14,CAWSNTAVSYEQYF,TGTGCCTGGAGTAACACCGCCGTGAGCTACGAGCAGTACTTC
TRBJ2-5,TRBV4-1,-,-,15,CASSQESDLQETQYF,TGCGCCAGCAGCCAAGAATCGGACCTCCAAGAGACCCAGTACTTC
TRBJ2-6,TRBV5-7,-,-,17,CASYTVLVQSRANVLTF,TGTGCCAGCTACACTGTTCTCGTACAAAGTCGGGCCAACGTCCTGACTTTC
TRBJ2-1,TRBV27,TRBD2,-,16,CASSPSSGISGNEQFF,TGTGCCAGCAGCCCGAGTAGCGGGATTAGTGGTAATGAGCAGTTCTTC
TRBJ1-5,TRBV4-3,-,-,16,CASSQDGTGSNQPQHF,TGCGCCAGCAGCCAAGACGGGACGGGGAGCAATCAGCCCCAGCATTTT
TRBJ1-6,TRBV19,TRBD1,-,16,CASSIYGTGEISPLHF,TGTGCCAGTAGTATATACGGGACAGGGGAGATTTCACCCCTCCACTTT
TRBJ2-3,TRBV2,-,-,17,CASSGPTSHARTDTQYF,TGTGCCAGCAGTGGGCCGACTTCGCACGCACGGACAGATACGCAGTATTTT
TRBJ1-2,TRBV27,-,-,13,CASSLHGNYGYTF,TGTGCCAGCAGTTTGCACGGTAACTATGGCTACACCTTC
TRBJ1-1,TRBV28,-,-,17,CASTNSGSWDGRTEAFF,TGTGCCAGCACCAATTCCGGGTCCTGGGATGGAAGGACTGAAGCTTTCTTT
TRBJ2-2,TRBV4-2,-,-,15,CASSLWTGNTGELFF,TGTGCCAGCAGCCTATGGACGGGAAACACCGGGGAGCTGTTTTTT
TRBJ2-7,TRBV6-6,-,-,12,CASSYGGNEQYF,TGTGCCAGCAGTTACGGCGGGAACGAGCAGTACTTC
TRBJ2-2,TRBV28,-,few,16,CASSFPLGGSVGELFF,TGTGCCAGCAGTTTCCCTCTTGGGGGGTCGGTTGGGGAGCTGTTTTTT
TRBJ2-5,TRBV30,TRBD2,-,14,CAWSDLAGPETQYF,TGTGCCTGGAGTGATCTAGCGGGACCGGAGACCCAGTACTTC
TRBJ2-5,TRBV6-5,TRBD2,once,15,CASSYSGGGAETQYF,TGTGCCAGCAGTTACTCAGGCGGGGGGGCGGAGACCCAGTACTTC
TRBJ2-2,TRBV9,-,-,15,CASSVTGVNTGELFF,TGTGCCAGCAGCGTTACGGGGGTTAACACCGGGGAGCTGTTTTTT
TRBJ1-1,TRBV27,TRBD1,-,15,CASSRGTGQYTEAFF,TGTGCCAGCAGCCGAGGGACAGGGCAATACACTGAAGCTTTCTTT
TRBJ2-5,TRBV5-1,TRBD2,few,18,CASSSGPGLAGWQETQYF,TGCGCCAGCAGTTCAGGACCGGGACTAGCGGGGTGGCAAGAGACCCAGTACTTC
TRBJ2-1,TRBV18,-,-,18,CASSPLSLGRSSYNEQFF,TGTGCCAGCTCACCATTGAGTCTTGGGCGAAGCTCCTACAATGAGCAGTTCTTC
TRBJ2-3,TRBV9,-,-,12,CASSVGGDTQYF,TGTGCCAGCAGCGTAGGAGGTGATACGCAGTATTTT
TRBJ2-3,TRBV5-4,TRBD2,-,14,CASSSTERGDTQYF,TGTGCCAGCAGCTCTACCGAGCGGGGAGATACGCAGTATTTT
TRBJ1-4,TRBV6-6,TRBD1,-,14,CASSFDRVNEKLFF,TGTGCCAGCAGCTTCGACAGGGTCAATGAAAAACTGTTTTTT
TRBJ2-7,TRBV27,TRBD1,once,15,CASSLGTGDSYEQYF,TGTGCCAGCAGTCTGGGGACAGGGGATTCCTACGAGCAGTACTTC
TRBJ2-3,TRBV27,-,-,14,CASKTPWSTDTQYF,TGTGCCAGCAAGACCCCATGGTCCACAGATACGCAGTATTTT
TRBJ1-1,TRBV21-1,-,-,15,CASIDRDSTNTEAFF,TGTGCCAGCATCGACCGGGACAGCACGAACACTGAAGCTTTCTTT
TRBJ2-5,TRBV7-2,-,-,13,CASSWGYQETQYF,TGTGCCAGCAGCTGGGGCTACCAAGAGACCCAGTACTTC
TRBJ2-3,TRBV19,-,-,14,CASSLPAGSDTQYF,TGTGCCAGTAGTCTACCCGCGGGGTCAGATACGCAGTATTTT
TRBJ2-7,TRBV27,-,-,16,CASSWAKNGPSYEQYF,TGTGCCAGCAGTTGGGCAAAAAATGGGCCCTCCTACGAGCAGTACTTC
TRBJ1-1,TRBV18,-,-,14,CASSHDKMNTEAFF,TGTGCCAGCTCCCACGACAAGATGAACACTGAAGCTTTCTTT
TRBJ1-2,TRBV7-9,TRBD1,-,14,CASSFRDSDYGYTF,TGTGCCAGCAGCTTCCGGGACAGTGACTATGGCTACACCTTC